Following are 8 T cell receptor beta chains from one sample sequenced in a study of persistence of HIV-infected CD4 T cells. The stimulus was an HIV-1 Gag 15-mer peptide pool, approximately 0.93 ug/peptide/mL. CD40L-negative CD69-negative CD45RO-high memory CD4+ T cells were sorted as populations depleted of antigen-responding cells. This was the immunoSEQ version 4 assay in survey mode. The repertoire was sequenced with immunoSEQ multiplex PCR; TCRdb's copy has only in-frame clones and lacks some. Of about 36,000 clones listed, roughly 84% were seen once; the top ten hold 5% to 6.5%. These receptors have no known antigen. Sequencing was performed on cultured CD4+ T cells from PBMCs, taken from a patient who received antiretroviral therapy. These receptor sequences come from an adult with HIV. The donor label of this sample is uncertain.

The rearrangement uses TRBV24-1 and TRBJ2-7; a possible D gene is TRBD1 (6 bases). Germline V gene data show CDR1 as KGHDR and CDR2 as SFDVKD. V lost 2 bases and J lost 4, with 8 bases in between. This CDR3 spans 13 amino acids. CDR3 nucleotides: TGTGCCACCAGTGATTCTGACAGGTACGAGCAGTACTTC. Its translation: CATSDSDRYEQYF.

The chain carries TRBV28 and TRBJ1-2; a possible D gene is TRBD1 (5 bases). The CDR3 runs to 16 residues. Germline CDR1 reads MDHEN; CDR2 reads SYDVKM. V was trimmed by 1 base and J by 0 bases, leaving 12 bases between them. The DNA of the CDR3 is TGTGCCAGCAGTTTATCTGACAGATACTCTAACTATGGCTACACCTTC. This translates into CASSLSDRYSNYGYTF.

The J gene is TRBJ1-2, the V gene TRBV19, with D perhaps matching TRBD1 (5 bases). The V gene lost 3 bases and the J gene lost 0 bases, with 8 bases spanning the gap. Per germline, CDR1 LNHDA and CDR2 SQIVND (reference sequence). The length of the CDR3 is 14 residues. The CDR3 DNA follows: TGTGCCAGTAGTATGGTAGGGGCTAACTATGGCTACACCTTC. As protein: CASSMVGANYGYTF. Based on the CDR3 plus reference TRBV19 and TRBJ1-2, the full variable domain is DGGITQSPKYLFRKEGQNVTLSCEQNLNHDAMYWYRQDPGQGLRLIYYSQIVNDFQKGDIAEGYSVSREKKESFPLTVTSAQKNPTAFYLCASSMVGANYGYTFGSGTRLTVV.

This rearrangement joins TRBV6-5 to TRBJ1-6, with D tentatively TRBD1 (5 bases). From germline, CDR1 is MNHEY and CDR2 SVGAGI. V dropped 2 bases and J dropped 4 bases, with 9 bases sitting between them. There are 15 residues in the CDR3. Written as DNA, the CDR3 is TGTGCCAGCAGTTACAGGGGCCCTTATAATTCACCCCTCCACTTT. It codes for CASSYRGPYNSPLHF.

This rearrangement joins TRBV29-1 to TRBJ2-7; 9 nucleotides agree with TRBD1. The V gene's germline CDR1 is SQVTM and CDR2 ANQGSEA. Trimming at V came to 7 bases and at J to 3 bases, leaving 7 bases not matched to a gene. This CDR3 spans 13 amino acids. The CDR3 spells CSARDRENYEQYF. The CDR3 DNA reads TGCAGCGCCCGGGACAGGGAGAACTACGAGCAGTACTTC.

This chain connects TRBV5-4 to TRBJ2-3; 11 bases line up with TRBD1. Germline lookup yields CDR1 SGHNT and CDR2 YYREEE (reference sequence). The CDR3 is made up of 15 amino acids. The V segment lost 5 bases and the J segment 3 bases; nucleotides outside the gene matches: 5. CDR3 sequence: CASRPDRGLTDTQYF. In nucleotides, the CDR3 is TGTGCCAGCAGACCGGACAGGGGGCTTACAGATACGCAGTATTTT. The full variable domain, in which reference TRBV5-4 and TRBJ2-3 provide the parts outside the CDR3, is ETGVTQSPTHLIKTRGQQVTLRCSSQSGHNTVSWYQQALGQGPQFIFQYYREEENGRGNFPPRFSGLQFPNYSSELNVNALELDDSALYLCASRPDRGLTDTQYFGPGTRLTVL.

The genes are TRBV4-2 and TRBJ1-2; D gene ambiguous. Trimming took off 0 bases at V and 5 bases at J, with 7 bases between the two ends. The length of the CDR3 is 13 residues. Germline-derived CDR1 and CDR2 are LGHNA and YNFKEQ. The CDR3 loop reads CASSQEGGYGYTF. The CDR3 nucleotides read TGTGCCAGCAGCCAAGAGGGAGGTTATGGCTACACCTTC.

This chain links TRBV10-3 with TRBJ2-3; D is undetermined. Per germline, CDR1 ENHRY and CDR2 SYGVKD. CDR3 length: 12 residues. Trimming removed 8 bases at V and 2 bases at J, with 8 bases between. The CDR3, as DNA: TGTGCCATCGCGGCGGACACAGATACGCAGTATTTT. This sequence encodes CAIAADTDTQYF.